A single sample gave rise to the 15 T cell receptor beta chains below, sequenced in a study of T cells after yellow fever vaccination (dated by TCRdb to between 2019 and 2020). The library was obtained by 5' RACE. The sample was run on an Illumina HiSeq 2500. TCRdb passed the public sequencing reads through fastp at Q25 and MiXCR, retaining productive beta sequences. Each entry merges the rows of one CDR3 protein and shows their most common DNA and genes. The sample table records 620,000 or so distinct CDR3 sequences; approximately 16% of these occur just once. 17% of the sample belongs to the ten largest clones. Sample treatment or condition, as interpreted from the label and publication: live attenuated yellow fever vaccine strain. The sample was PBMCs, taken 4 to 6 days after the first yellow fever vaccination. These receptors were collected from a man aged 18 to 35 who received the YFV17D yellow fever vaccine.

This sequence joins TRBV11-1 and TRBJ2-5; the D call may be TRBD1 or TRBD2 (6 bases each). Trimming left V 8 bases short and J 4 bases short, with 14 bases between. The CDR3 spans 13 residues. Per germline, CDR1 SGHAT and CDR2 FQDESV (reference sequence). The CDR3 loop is CASSSGASETQYF. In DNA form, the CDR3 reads TGTGCCAGCTCGTCGGGGGCCTCAGAGACCCAGTACTTC.

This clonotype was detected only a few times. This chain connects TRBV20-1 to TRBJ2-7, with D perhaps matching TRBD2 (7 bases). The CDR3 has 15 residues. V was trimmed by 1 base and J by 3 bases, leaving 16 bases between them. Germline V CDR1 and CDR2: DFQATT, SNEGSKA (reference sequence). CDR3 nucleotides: TGCAGTGCTAGAGCCCTGGGAGGGGGGCACTACGAGCAGTACGTC. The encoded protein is CSARALGGGHYEQYV.

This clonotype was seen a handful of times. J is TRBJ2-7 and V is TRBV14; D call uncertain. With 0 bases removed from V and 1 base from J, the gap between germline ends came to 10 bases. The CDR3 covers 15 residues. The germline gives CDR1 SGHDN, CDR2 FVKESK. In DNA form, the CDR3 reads TGTGCCAGCAGCCAAGACAGTCCACATTCCTACGAGCAGTACTTC. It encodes CASSQDSPHSYEQYF.

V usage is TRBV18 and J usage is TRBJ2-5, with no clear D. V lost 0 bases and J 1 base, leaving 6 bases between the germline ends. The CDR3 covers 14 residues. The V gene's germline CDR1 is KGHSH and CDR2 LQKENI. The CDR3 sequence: CASSPPAIQETQYF. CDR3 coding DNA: TGTGCCAGCTCACCACCGGCGATCCAAGAGACCCAGTACTTC. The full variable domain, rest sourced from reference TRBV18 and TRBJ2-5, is NAGVMQNPRHLVRRRGQEARLRCSPMKGHSHVYWYRQLPEEGLKFMVYLQKENIIDESGMPKERFSAEFPKEGPSILRIQQVVRGDSAAYFCASSPPAIQETQYFGPGTRLLVL.

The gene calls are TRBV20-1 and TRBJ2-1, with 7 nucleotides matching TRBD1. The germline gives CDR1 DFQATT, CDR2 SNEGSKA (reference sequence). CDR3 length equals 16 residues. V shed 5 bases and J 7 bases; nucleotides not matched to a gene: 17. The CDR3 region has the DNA TGCAGTGCTCGAACACAACGGTACAGGGGAATAAATGAGCAGTTCTTC. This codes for CSARTQRYRGINEQFF.

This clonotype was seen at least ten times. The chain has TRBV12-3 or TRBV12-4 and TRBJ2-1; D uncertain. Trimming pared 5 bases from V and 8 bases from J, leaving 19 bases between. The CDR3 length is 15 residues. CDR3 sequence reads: CASSLRTAPGDEQFF. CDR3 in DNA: TGTGCCAGCAGTCTCCGGACGGCGCCGGGCGATGAGCAGTTCTTC.

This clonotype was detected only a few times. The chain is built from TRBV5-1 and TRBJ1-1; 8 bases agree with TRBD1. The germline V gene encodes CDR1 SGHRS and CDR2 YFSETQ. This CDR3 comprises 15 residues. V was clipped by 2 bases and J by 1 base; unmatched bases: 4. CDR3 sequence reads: CASSLGQGSNTEAFF. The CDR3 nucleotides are TGCGCCAGCAGCTTAGGACAGGGATCGAACACTGAAGCTTTCTTT. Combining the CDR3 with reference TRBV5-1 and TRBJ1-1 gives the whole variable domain KAGVTQTPRYLIKTRGQQVTLSCSPISGHRSVSWYQQTPGQGLQFLFEYFSETQRNKGNFPGRFSGRQFSNSRSEMNVSTLELGDSALYLCASSLGQGSNTEAFFGQGTRLTVV.

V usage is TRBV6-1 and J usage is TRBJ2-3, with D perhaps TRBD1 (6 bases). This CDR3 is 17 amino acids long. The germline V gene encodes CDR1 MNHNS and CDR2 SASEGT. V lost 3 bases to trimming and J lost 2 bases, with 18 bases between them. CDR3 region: CASSDRGVSSLTDTQYF. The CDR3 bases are TGTGCCAGCAGTGACAGGGGCGTTTCGTCACTCACAGATACGCAGTATTTT.

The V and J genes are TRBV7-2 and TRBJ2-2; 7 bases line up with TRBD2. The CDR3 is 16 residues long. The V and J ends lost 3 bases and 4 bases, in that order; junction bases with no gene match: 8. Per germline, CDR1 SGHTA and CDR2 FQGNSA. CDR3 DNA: TGTGCCAGCAGCTTTAACGCGGGGGTCGGCACCGGGGAGCTGTTTTTT. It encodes CASSFNAGVGTGELFF.

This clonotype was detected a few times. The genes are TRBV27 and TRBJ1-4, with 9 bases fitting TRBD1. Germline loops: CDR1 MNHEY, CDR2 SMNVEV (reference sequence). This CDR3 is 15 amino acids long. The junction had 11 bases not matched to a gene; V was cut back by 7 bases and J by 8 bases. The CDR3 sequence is CASTTLTGGGEKLFF. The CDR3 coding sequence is TGTGCCAGCACCACGCTGACAGGGGGAGGGGAAAAACTGTTTTTT.

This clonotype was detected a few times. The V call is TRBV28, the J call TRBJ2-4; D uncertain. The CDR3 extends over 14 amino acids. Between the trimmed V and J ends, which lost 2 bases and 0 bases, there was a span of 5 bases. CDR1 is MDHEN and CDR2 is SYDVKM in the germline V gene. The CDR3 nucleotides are TGTGCCAGCAGTTTACCATTAGCCAAAAACATTCAGTACTTC. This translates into CASSLPLAKNIQYF.

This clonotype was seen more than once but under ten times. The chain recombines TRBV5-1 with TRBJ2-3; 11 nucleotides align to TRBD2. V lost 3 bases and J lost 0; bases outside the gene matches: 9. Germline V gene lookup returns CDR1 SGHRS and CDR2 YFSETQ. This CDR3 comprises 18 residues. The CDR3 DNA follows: TGCGCCAGCAGCTCCAGACTAGCGGGGATGGTTAGCACAGATACGCAGTATTTT. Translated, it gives CASSSRLAGMVSTDTQYF.

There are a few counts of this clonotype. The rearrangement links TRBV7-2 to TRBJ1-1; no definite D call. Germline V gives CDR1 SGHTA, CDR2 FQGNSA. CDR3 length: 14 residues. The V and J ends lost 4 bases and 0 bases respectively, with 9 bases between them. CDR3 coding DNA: TGTGCCAGCAGCTCTTTCGCCATGAACACTGAAGCTTTCTTT. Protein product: CASSSFAMNTEAFF.

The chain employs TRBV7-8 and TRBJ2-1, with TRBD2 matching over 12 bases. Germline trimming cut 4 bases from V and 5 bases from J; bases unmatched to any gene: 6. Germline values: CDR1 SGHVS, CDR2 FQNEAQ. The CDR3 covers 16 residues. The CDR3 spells CASSSWTSGDHNEQFF. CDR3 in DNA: TGTGCCAGCAGCTCCTGGACTAGCGGGGACCACAATGAGCAGTTCTTC.

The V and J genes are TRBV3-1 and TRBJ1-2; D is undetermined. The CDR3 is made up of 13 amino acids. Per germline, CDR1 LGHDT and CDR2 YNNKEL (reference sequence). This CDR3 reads CTFSAGVNYGYTF. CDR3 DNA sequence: TGTACCTTCAGTGCAGGAGTAAACTATGGCTACACCTTC.